The sequence of this TCR beta chain was determined in a study of blood T cell repertoires in COVID-19. At the level of the study: Collection of acute and convalescent COVID-19 samples took place in the United States, Italy and Spain. From T cells, B-cell-depleted T cells, or PBMCs came the material, which was cDNA or gDNA.

Those enrolled in Seattle joined during active infection and were followed longitudinally afterward. In the original processing: How many nucleated cells were present was estimated from reference gene primer amplification. Repertoires were generated with immunoSEQ multiplex PCR, while TCRdb's copy carries only in-frame clones and drops some. V, J and clone size are taken as reported in that table, and D and trimming were inferred from the DNA itself. Among approximately 210,000 clones listed, less than 95% were seen once. The germline V and J ends were trimmed by 4 bases and 5 bases, with 14 bases remaining between them. The CDR3 consists of 14 residues. The germline V gene encodes CDR1 LNHDA and CDR2 SQIVND (reference sequence).

What was sequenced was peripheral blood. This chain connects TRBV19 to TRBJ2-5, with D possibly TRBD1 on 6 matching bases. This clonotype originated in a young man with COVID-19, enrolled during active disease. The DNA for the CDR3 is TGTGCCAGTAGTAAAGGACAGACCCCCGAGACCCAGTACTTC. Translating it yields CASSKGQTPETQYF.